The T cell receptor (beta chain) under discussion was sequenced for a study of cytomegalovirus exposure and HLA in healthy donors. Study-level results: It was reportedly the case that the classifier diagnosed cytomegalovirus status with high specificity and sensitivity. An analysis was carried out later, and it reportedly showed fewer N-insertions in an Asian-associated ancestry cluster than the approximately 610-donor mean.

CDR1 and CDR2 (germline): DFQATT, SNEGSKA (reference sequence). V lost 6 bases, J lost 5 bases, and 11 bases lay in between. The CDR3 spans 11 residues. Regarding this clone: Antigen specificity is unknown.

The PCR used 60 Vbeta and 13 Jbeta primers. Repertoires were generated with immunoSEQ multiplex PCR, while TCRdb's copy carries only in-frame clones and drops some. This sample has 150,000 to 200,000 clones; 75% to 85% occur once, and the top ten carry just under 5%. This clonotype was sampled from a woman between 18 and 29 years old in good health and CMV-seropositive. J is TRBJ2-7 and V is TRBV20-1; D might be TRBD1 (5 bases). The sequenced sample consisted of PBMCs. CDR3 sequence (DNA): TGCAGTGCGATAACAGGTGACGAGCAGTACTTC. Amino acids: CSAITGDEQYF.